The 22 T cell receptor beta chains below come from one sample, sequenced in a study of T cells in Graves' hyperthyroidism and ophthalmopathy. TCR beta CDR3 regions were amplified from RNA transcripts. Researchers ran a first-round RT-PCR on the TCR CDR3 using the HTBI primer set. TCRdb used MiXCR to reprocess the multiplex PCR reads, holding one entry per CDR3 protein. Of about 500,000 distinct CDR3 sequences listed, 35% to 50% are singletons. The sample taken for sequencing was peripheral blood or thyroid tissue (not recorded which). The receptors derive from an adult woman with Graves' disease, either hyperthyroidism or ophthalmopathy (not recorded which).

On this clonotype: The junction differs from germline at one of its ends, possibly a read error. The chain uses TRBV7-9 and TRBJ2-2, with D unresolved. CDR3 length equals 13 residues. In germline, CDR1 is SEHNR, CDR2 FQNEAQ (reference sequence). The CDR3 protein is CASSLVSHNEQFF. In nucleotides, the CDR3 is TGTGCCAGCAGCTTAGTTAGTCACAATGAGCAGTTTTTT.

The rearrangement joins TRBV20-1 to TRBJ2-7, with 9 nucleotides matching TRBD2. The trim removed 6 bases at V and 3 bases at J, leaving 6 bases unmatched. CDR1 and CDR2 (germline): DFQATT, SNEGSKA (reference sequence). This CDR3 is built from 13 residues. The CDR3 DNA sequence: TGCAGTGCCTCTAGCGGGACTTACTACGAGCAGTACTTC. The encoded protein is CSASSGTYYEQYF.

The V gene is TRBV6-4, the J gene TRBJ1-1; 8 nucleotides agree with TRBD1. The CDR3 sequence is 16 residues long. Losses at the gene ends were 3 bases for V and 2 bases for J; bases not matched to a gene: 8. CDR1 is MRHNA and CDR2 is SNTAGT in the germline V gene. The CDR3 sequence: CASSESGTGVNTEAFF. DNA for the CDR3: TGTGCCAGCAGTGAATCCGGGACAGGAGTTAACACTGAAGCTTTCTTT.

CDR3 nucleotides: TGCAGTGCTAGGACTGGGACGACCGGGGAGCTGTTTTTT. This translates into CSARTGTTGELFF. The chain is built from TRBV20-1 and TRBJ2-2; tentatively, D is TRBD1 or TRBD2 (5 bases each). Germline values: CDR1 DFQATT, CDR2 SNEGSKA (reference sequence). Trimming pared 3 bases from V and 5 bases from J, leaving 10 bases between. The CDR3 is 13 residues long.

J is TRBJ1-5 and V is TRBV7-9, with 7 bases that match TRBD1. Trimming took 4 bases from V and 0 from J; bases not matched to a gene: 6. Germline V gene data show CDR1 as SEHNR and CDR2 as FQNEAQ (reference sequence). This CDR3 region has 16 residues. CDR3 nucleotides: TGTGCCAGCAGCTCCTACAGGGGATATAGCAATCAGCCCCAGCATTTT. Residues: CASSSYRGYSNQPQHF.

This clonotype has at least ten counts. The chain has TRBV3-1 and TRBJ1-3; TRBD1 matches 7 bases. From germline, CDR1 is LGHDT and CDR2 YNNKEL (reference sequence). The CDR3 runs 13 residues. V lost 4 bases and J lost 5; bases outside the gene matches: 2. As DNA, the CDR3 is TGTGCCAGCAGCCTGGGACAGCGAAACACCATATATTTT. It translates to CASSLGQRNTIYF.

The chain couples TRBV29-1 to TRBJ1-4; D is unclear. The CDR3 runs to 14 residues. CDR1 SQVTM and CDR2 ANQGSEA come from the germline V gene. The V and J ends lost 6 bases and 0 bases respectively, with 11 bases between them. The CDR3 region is CSVRGPATNEKLFF. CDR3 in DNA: TGCAGCGTCAGAGGACCGGCAACTAATGAAAAACTGTTTTTT.

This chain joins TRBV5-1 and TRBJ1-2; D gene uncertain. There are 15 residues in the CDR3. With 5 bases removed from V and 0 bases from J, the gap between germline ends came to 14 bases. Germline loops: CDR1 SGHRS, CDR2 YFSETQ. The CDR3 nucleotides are TGCGCCAGCAGTGAGTCGATTGGAGCTAACTATGGCTACACCTTC. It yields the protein CASSESIGANYGYTF.

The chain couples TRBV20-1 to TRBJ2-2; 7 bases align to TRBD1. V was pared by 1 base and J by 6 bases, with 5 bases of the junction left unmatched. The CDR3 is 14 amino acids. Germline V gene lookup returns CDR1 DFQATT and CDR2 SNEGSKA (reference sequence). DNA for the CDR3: TGCAGTGCTAGAGTCCCCCAGGGGGCCGGGGAGCTGTTTTTT. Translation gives CSARVPQGAGELFF.

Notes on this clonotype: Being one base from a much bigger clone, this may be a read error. In nucleotides, the CDR3 is TGTGCCAGCAGCCAACTCGGGGAGCTGTTTTTT. Its translation is CASSQLGELFF. V gene TRBV3-1 combines with J gene TRBJ2-2; no reliable D call. The V end was cut by 2 bases, the J end by 7 bases, with 2 bases between. CDR3 size: 11 residues. From germline, CDR1 is LGHDT and CDR2 YNNKEL (reference sequence). The full variable domain, its missing parts supplied by reference TRBV3-1 and TRBJ2-2, is DTAVSQTPKYLVTQMGNDKSIKCEQNLGHDTMYWYKQDSKKFLKIMFSYNNKELIINETVPNRFSPKSPDKAHLNLHINSLELGDSAVYFCASSQLGELFFGEGSRLTVL.

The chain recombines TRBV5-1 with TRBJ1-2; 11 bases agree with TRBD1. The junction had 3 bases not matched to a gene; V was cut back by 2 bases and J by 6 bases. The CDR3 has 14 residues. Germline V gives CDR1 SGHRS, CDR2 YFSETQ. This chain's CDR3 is CASSFGQGADGYTF. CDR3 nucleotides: TGCGCCAGCAGCTTCGGACAGGGGGCGGATGGCTACACCTTC. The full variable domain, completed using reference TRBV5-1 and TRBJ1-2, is KAGVTQTPRYLIKTRGQQVTLSCSPISGHRSVSWYQQTPGQGLQFLFEYFSETQRNKGNFPGRFSGRQFSNSRSEMNVSTLELGDSALYLCASSFGQGADGYTFGSGTRLTVV.

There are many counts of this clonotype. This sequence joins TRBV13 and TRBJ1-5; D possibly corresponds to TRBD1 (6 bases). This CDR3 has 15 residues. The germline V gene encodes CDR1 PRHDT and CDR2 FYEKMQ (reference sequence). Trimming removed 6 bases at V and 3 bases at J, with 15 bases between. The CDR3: CASSDSGASNQPQHF. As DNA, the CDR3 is TGTGCCAGCAGTGACTCGGGGGCGTCCAATCAGCCCCAGCATTTT. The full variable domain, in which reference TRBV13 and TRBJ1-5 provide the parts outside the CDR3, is AAGVIQSPRHLIKEKRETATLKCYPIPRHDTVYWYQQGPGQDPQFLISFYEKMQSDKGSIPDRFSAQQFSDYHSELNMSSLELGDSALYFCASSDSGASNQPQHFGDGTRLSIL.

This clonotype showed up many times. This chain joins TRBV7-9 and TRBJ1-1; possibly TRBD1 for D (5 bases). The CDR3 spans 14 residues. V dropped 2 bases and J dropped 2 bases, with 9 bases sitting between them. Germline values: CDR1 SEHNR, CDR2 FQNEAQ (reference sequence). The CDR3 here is CASSLKQGNTEAFF. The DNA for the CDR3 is TGTGCCAGCAGCTTAAAGCAGGGAAACACTGAAGCTTTCTTT.

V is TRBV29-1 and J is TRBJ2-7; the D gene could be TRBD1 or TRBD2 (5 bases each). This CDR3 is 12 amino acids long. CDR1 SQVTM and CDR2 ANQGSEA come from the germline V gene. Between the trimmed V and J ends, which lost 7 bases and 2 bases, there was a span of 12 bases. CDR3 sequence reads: CSAAGTTYEQYF. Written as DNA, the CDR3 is TGCAGCGCCGCCGGGACCACCTACGAGCAGTACTTC.

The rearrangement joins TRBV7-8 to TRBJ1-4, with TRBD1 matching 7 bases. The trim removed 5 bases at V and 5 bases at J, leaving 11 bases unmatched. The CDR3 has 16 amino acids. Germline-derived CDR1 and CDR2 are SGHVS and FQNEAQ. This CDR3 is CASSLRSGTANEKLFF. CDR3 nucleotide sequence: TGTGCCAGCAGCCTTAGATCCGGGACAGCGAATGAAAAACTGTTTTTT.

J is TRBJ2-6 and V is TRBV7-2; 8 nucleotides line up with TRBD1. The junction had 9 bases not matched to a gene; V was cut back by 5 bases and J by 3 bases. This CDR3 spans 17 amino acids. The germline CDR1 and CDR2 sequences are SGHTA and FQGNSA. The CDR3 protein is CASSTYQGARGANVLTF. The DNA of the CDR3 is TGTGCCAGCAGCACATACCAGGGGGCGCGTGGGGCCAACGTCCTGACTTTC.

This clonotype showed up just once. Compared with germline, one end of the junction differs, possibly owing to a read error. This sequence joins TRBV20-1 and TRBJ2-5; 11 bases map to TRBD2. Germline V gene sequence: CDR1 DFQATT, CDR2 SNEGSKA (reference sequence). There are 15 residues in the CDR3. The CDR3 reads CSARDERAGTSGPSF. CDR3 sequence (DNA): TGCAGTGCTAGAGATGAGAGGGCGGGGACTAGCGGACCATCCTTC.

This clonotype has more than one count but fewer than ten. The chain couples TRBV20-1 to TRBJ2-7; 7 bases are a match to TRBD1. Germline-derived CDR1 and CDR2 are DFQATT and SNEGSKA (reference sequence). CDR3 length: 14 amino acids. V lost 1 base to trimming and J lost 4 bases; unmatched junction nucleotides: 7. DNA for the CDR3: TGCAGTGCTAGAGTACAGGGGATGCGTTACGAGCAGTACTTC. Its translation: CSARVQGMRYEQYF.

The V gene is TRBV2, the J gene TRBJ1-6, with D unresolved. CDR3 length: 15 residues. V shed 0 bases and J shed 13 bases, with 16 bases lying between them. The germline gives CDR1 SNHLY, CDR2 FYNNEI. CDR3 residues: CASSEALSFTIPLHF. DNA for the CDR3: TGTGCCAGCAGTGAAGCGCTCTCCTTTACGATCCCCCTCCACTTT. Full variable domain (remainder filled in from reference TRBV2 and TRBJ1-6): EPEVTQTPSHQVTQMGQEVILRCVPISNHLYFYWYRQILGQKVEFLVSFYNNEISEKSEIFDDQFSVERPDGSNFTLKIRSTKLEDSAMYFCASSEALSFTIPLHFGNGTRLTVT.

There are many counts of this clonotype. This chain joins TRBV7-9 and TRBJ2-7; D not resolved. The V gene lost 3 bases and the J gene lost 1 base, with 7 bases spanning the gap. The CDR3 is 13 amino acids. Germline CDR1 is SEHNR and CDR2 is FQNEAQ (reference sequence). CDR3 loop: CASSFSGSYEQYF. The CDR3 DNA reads TGTGCCAGCAGCTTTTCGGGTTCCTACGAGCAGTACTTC.

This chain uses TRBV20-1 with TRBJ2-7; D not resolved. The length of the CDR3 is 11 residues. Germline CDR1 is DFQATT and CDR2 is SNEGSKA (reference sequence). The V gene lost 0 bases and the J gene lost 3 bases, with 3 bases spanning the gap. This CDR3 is CSARDDYEQYF. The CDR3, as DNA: TGCAGTGCTAGAGATGACTACGAGCAGTACTTC.

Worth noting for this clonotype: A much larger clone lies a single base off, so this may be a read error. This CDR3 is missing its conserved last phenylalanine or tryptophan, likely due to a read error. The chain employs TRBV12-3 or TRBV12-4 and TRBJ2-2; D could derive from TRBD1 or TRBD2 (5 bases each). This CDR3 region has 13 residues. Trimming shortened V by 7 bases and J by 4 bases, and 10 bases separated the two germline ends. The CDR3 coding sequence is TGTGCCAGCACCTCGGGGCTCACCGGGGAGCTGTTTTCT. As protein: CASTSGLTGELFS.